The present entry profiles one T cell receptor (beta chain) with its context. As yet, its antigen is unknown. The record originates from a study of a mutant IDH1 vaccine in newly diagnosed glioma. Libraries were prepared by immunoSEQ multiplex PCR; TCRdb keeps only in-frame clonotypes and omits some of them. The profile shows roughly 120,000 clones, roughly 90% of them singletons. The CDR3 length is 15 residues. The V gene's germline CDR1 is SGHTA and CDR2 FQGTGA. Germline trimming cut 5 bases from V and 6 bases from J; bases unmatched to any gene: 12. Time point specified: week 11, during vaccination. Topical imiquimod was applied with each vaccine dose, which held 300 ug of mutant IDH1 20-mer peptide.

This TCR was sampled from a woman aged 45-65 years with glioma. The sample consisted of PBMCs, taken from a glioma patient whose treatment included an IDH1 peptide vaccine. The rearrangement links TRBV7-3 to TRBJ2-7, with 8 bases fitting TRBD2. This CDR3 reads CASSPRGGRGSEQYF. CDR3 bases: TGTGCCAGCAGCCCACGCGGGGGGCGAGGAAGCGAGCAGTACTTC. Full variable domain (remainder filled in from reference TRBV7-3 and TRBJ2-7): GAGVSQTPSNKVTEKGKYVELRCDPISGHTALYWYRQSLGQGPEFLIYFQGTGAADDSGLPNDRFFAVRPEGSVSTLKIQRTERGDSAVYLCASSPRGGRGSEQYFGPGTRLTVT.